What follows are 22 T cell receptor beta chains derived from one specimen sequenced in a study of CXCR3-negative and CXCR3-positive naive CD8 T cells. The libraries of TRB cDNA were constructed through 5' RACE using UMI labels. From the 5' RACE reads, TCRdb lists one entry per CDR3 protein and no DNA. The table for this sample gives 70,000 to 95,000 distinct CDR3 sequences. Sequencing used naive CXCR3- CD8+ T cells from blood. Subset here: CD45RO-CCR7+CD27+CD95- naive CD8+ T cells lacking CXCR3 (TNR3-). The source is a human donor in good health. Some clones in this sample may be carry-over from other donors' samples.

The genes are TRBV12-3 or TRBV12-4 and TRBJ2-1. CDR3 size: 13 residues. CDR3 amino acids: CASSLGNVGEQFF.

The chain carries TRBV7-9 and TRBJ2-5; with no DNA, the TCRdb D assignment of TRBD2 cannot be verified. The length of the CDR3 is 13 residues. The germline V gene has CDR1 SEHNR and CDR2 FQNEAQ (reference sequence). This CDR3 reads CASSFPPAETQYF.

The chain links TRBV2 to TRBJ2-7. The CDR3 loop spans 12 amino acids. Germline V gene lookup returns CDR1 SNHLY and CDR2 FYNNEI. This CDR3 is CASSVGAHEQYF.

The rearrangement joins TRBV4-1 to TRBJ2-1. Germline V gene lookup returns CDR1 MGHRA and CDR2 YSYEKL. The CDR3 spans 13 residues. CDR3 amino acids: CASSPHDGVEQFF.

The chain carries TRBV12-3 or TRBV12-4 and TRBJ1-5; the D call of TRBD1 rests on TCRdb alone, since no DNA is present to check it. The CDR3 totals 11 residues. The CDR3 spells CASSLGQVEHF.

The chain joins TRBV6-5 to TRBJ1-2; TCRdb names TRBD1, which stays unverified in the absence of DNA. The germline V gene encodes CDR1 MNHEY and CDR2 SVGAGI. The CDR3 sequence is 14 residues long. CDR3 amino acids: CASGPTVRLYGYTF.

The V and J genes are TRBV21-1 and TRBJ1-4. TRBV21-1 is a known pseudogene. The CDR3 covers 15 residues. CDR3 in amino acids: CASSKSTATNEKLFF.

The chain joins TRBV6-2 or TRBV6-3 to TRBJ2-3; TCRdb selects TRBD1, and the lack of DNA leaves this call unchecked. Per germline, CDR1 MNHEY and CDR2 SVGEGT. This CDR3 comprises 17 residues. The CDR3 protein is CASSSGQGVWGTDTQYF.

The chain is built from TRBV23-1 and TRBJ2-2; with no DNA, the TCRdb D assignment of TRBD1 cannot be verified. TRBV23-1 is flagged as an ORF with uncertain function. The CDR3 runs to 17 residues. The CDR3 here is CASSHPETGVPTGELFF.

The chain employs TRBV2 and TRBJ2-7; TCRdb's assignment of TRBD2 cannot be checked, as there is no DNA. Germline V lookup: CDR1 SNHLY, CDR2 FYNNEI. The CDR3 loop spans 14 amino acids. CDR3 loop: CASSLAASYNEQFF.

The genes are TRBV4-1 and TRBJ2-3; no DNA is available, so the TRBD1 call from TCRdb remains unchecked. The CDR3 has 15 amino acids. Germline CDR1 MGHRA, CDR2 YSYEKL. The CDR3: CASSQTVNFRDTQYF.

V usage is TRBV4-3 and J usage is TRBJ2-7; TCRdb calls TRBD2, which cannot be checked without DNA. The CDR3 has 14 residues. The germline CDR1 and CDR2 sequences are LGHNA and YSLEER. CDR3 sequence: CASSHRAQVGEQYF.

The rearrangement links TRBV12-3 or TRBV12-4 to TRBJ1-2. The CDR3 contains 15 residues. CDR3 protein: CASSLSLTQNYGYTF.

The chain combines TRBV15 with TRBJ2-1. In germline, CDR1 is LNHNV, CDR2 YYDKDF (reference sequence). The CDR3 is made up of 14 amino acids. CDR3: CATSRGSVNNEQFF.

The chain uses TRBV7-7 and TRBJ2-1; as DNA is missing, the TRBD1 call by TCRdb cannot be tested. Germline CDR1 and CDR2: SSHAT and FNYEAQ (reference sequence). CDR3 length equals 16 residues. The CDR3 is CASSPGAPSSYNEQFF.

This chain links TRBV29-1 with TRBJ2-2. Germline V gene data show CDR1 as SQVTM and CDR2 as ANQGSEA. This CDR3 is built from 12 residues. The CDR3 is CSVEHRDGELFF.

This rearrangement joins TRBV12-3 or TRBV12-4 to TRBJ1-2; the D call of TRBD1 rests on TCRdb alone, since no DNA is present to check it. This CDR3 comprises 14 residues. The chain's CDR3 is CASRGTGMNYGYTF.

The V call is TRBV9, the J call TRBJ2-5. CDR1 is SGDLS, CDR2 YYNGEE, per germline. The CDR3 consists of 14 residues. CDR3 loop: CASSVDQAEQTQYF.

This rearrangement joins TRBV4-3 to TRBJ2-1; the D call from TCRdb, TRBD1, cannot be confirmed without DNA. The CDR3 covers 14 residues. Germline values: CDR1 LGHNA, CDR2 YSLEER. The CDR3 loop reads CASSPRDSYNEQFF.

V and J are TRBV28 and TRBJ1-1. The CDR3 runs to 16 residues. Germline loops: CDR1 MDHEN, CDR2 SYDVKM. The CDR3 sequence is CASSSGRTSMNTEAFF.

V gene TRBV6-2 or TRBV6-3 combines with J gene TRBJ2-5; the D gene TCRdb calls, TRBD2, cannot be checked with no DNA. Germline V gives CDR1 MNHEY, CDR2 SVGEGT. This CDR3 has 14 amino acids. CDR3 in amino acids: CASTRGMRKETQYF.

V gene TRBV7-6 combines with J gene TRBJ2-2; TCRdb picks TRBD2, but there is no DNA to check that call. The CDR3 is made up of 13 amino acids. The V gene's germline CDR1 is SGHVS and CDR2 FNYEAQ. The CDR3 sequence is CASSQDYTGELFF. Filled out from reference TRBV7-6 and TRBJ2-2, the complete variable domain reads GAGVSQSPRYKVTKRGQDVALRCDPISGHVSLYWYRQALGQGPEFLTYFNYEAQQDKSGLPNDRFSAERPEGSISTLTIQRTEQRDSAMYRCASSQDYTGELFFGEGSRLTVL.